This T cell receptor (beta chain) derives from a study of blood T cells in healthy people across ages. Study results and caveats: Compared with aged donors, long-lived donors showed fewer expanded clones, suggesting selection. It was not possible, with unsorted PBMCs, to conclusively compare naive and antigen-experienced cells.

Next came a second PCR, run for roughly 7 to 12 cycles, which used a sample-barcoded 5' primer along with a J-beta primer mix. CDR3-containing paired-end reads numbering at least 2.5 million came from each sample. TCRdb used MiXCR to reprocess the 5' RACE reads, holding one entry per CDR3 protein. Of about 1.4 million distinct CDR3 sequences listed, around 59% are singletons. This clonotype was detected only once. No antigen is known for it. The V gene end was trimmed by 5 bases and the J gene end by 1 base; junction bases not matched to a gene: 8. The germline V gene encodes CDR1 MNHEY and CDR2 SVGAGI. The CDR3 has 16 residues. Each donor supplied roughly 9.1 milliliters of peripheral blood.

The receptor comes from a man between 18 and 29 years old in good health. The sequenced sample was blood. The V call is TRBV6-5, the J call TRBJ1-2; 9 nucleotides match TRBD1. CDR3 bases: TGTGCCAGCAGTCTCGGGACAGGGACTGGTAACTATGGCTACACCTTC. It yields the protein CASSLGTGTGNYGYTF.